The 14 T cell receptor beta chains below were found in one sample sequenced in a study. TCRdb itself ran the RT-PCR reads through MiXCR, one entry per CDR3 protein. The sample includes 550,000 to 750,000 distinct CDR3 sequences, over 12% of them seen just once. The sample was memory CD4+ T cells from blood. These receptor sequences come from a female donor in good health, serving as a healthy control.

This chain connects TRBV20-1 to TRBJ1-2, with 10 bases lining up with TRBD1. This CDR3 has 16 amino acids. The ends lost 3 bases at V and 2 bases at J; junction bases unmatched: 9. CDR1 DFQATT and CDR2 SNEGSKA come from the germline V gene (reference sequence). CDR3 amino acids: CSARLLTGGLNYGYTF. The DNA of the CDR3 is TGCAGTGCTAGGCTCCTGACAGGGGGCCTAAACTATGGCTACACCTTC.

In this sample, this clonotype turned up many times. The CDR3 region has the DNA TGCAGTGCTATACAGGGGGCCATCTATAATTCACCCCTCCACTTT. It encodes CSAIQGAIYNSPLHF. The V call is TRBV20-1, the J call TRBJ1-6; TRBD1 aligns across 9 bases. CDR1 and CDR2 from the germline V gene are DFQATT and SNEGSKA (reference sequence). The CDR3 loop spans 15 amino acids. V dropped 4 bases and J dropped 3; count of bases not matched to a gene: 4.

This clonotype was observed a few times. The V call is TRBV7-9, the J call TRBJ2-7, with 9 bases fitting TRBD2. V lost 4 bases to trimming and J lost 5 bases; unmatched junction nucleotides: 12. Germline CDR1 reads SEHNR; CDR2 reads FQNEAQ (reference sequence). There are 16 residues in the CDR3. The CDR3 is CASSSGLGLASDEQYF. The DNA of the CDR3 is TGTGCCAGCAGCTCCGGACTGGGACTAGCAAGCGACGAGCAGTACTTC.

The genes are TRBV6-5 and TRBJ1-3, with TRBD1 matching 7 bases. V lost 0 bases, J lost 2 bases, and 4 bases stayed unmatched. Germline-derived CDR1 and CDR2 are MNHEY and SVGAGI. This CDR3 has 16 amino acids. In DNA, the CDR3 is TGTGCCAGCAGTTACTCTGCCACAGGGGCTGGAAACACCATATATTTT. Residues: CASSYSATGAGNTIYF.

This clonotype was seen repeatedly, ten times or more. V and J are TRBV20-1 and TRBJ1-3; D gene ambiguous. Germline values: CDR1 DFQATT, CDR2 SNEGSKA (reference sequence). V lost 3 bases and J 4 bases, leaving 7 bases between the germline ends. This CDR3 contains 12 residues. The CDR3, as DNA: TGCAGTGCTAGCTACAGCGGAAACACCATATATTTT. Translation: CSASYSGNTIYF.

This clonotype showed up many times. This chain joins TRBV5-1 and TRBJ2-3; D possibly matches TRBD1 or TRBD2 (5 bases each). The CDR3 is 15 amino acids. Germline V gene data show CDR1 as SGHRS and CDR2 as YFSETQ. Trimming pared 9 bases from V and 0 bases from J, leaving 17 bases between. The CDR3 sequence: CATHTGPSSTDTQYF. CDR3 nucleotides: TGCGCCACTCACACGGGACCGTCTAGCACAGATACGCAGTATTTT.

The rearrangement joins TRBV29-1 to TRBJ2-3; 13 positions match TRBD2. The V and J ends lost 3 bases and 3 bases, in that order; junction bases with no gene match: 6. Germline-derived CDR1 and CDR2 are SQVTM and ANQGSEA. The CDR3 is 16 residues long. Written as DNA, the CDR3 is TGCAGCGTTGATTTATGGACTAGCGGGAGAACAGATACGCAGTATTTT. Translated, it gives CSVDLWTSGRTDTQYF.

Only a few counts were recorded for this clonotype. V and J are TRBV3-1 and TRBJ1-1; tentatively, D is TRBD1 (5 bases). Germline values: CDR1 LGHDT, CDR2 YNNKEL (reference sequence). This CDR3 contains 14 residues. Between the trimmed V and J ends, which lost 1 base and 6 bases, there was a span of 12 bases. This chain's CDR3 is CASSQGGSLAEAFF. CDR3 nucleotides: TGTGCCAGCAGCCAAGGGGGCAGTCTGGCTGAAGCTTTCTTT.

This sequence joins TRBV24-1 and TRBJ2-2; possibly TRBD1 for D (7 bases). The V end was cut by 7 bases, the J end by 6 bases, with 26 bases between. Germline CDR1 is KGHDR and CDR2 is SFDVKD. This CDR3 contains 18 residues. CDR3 coding DNA: TGTGCCACCAGCATCGCCCCCACAGGGGCCGGGGGAGCCGGGGAGCTGTTTTTT. Encoded protein: CATSIAPTGAGGAGELFF.

This clonotype was detected only a few times. V usage is TRBV5-1 and J usage is TRBJ2-2; 8 positions match TRBD1. Germline V lookup: CDR1 SGHRS, CDR2 YFSETQ. Trimming at V came to 7 bases and at J to 4 bases, leaving 9 bases not matched to a gene. The CDR3 consists of 15 residues. In DNA, the CDR3 is TGCGCCAGCCGAAGTCTAACAGGGGGCACCGGGGAGCTGTTTTTT. This sequence encodes CASRSLTGGTGELFF. Complete variable domain (other parts from reference TRBV5-1 and TRBJ2-2): KAGVTQTPRYLIKTRGQQVTLSCSPISGHRSVSWYQQTPGQGLQFLFEYFSETQRNKGNFPGRFSGRQFSNSRSEMNVSTLELGDSALYLCASRSLTGGTGELFFGEGSRLTVL.

This chain connects TRBV20-1 to TRBJ2-7; 11 bases fit TRBD1. The trim removed 0 bases at V and 6 bases at J, leaving 4 bases unmatched. This CDR3 has 14 residues. CDR1 is DFQATT, CDR2 SNEGSKA, per germline (reference sequence). The chain's CDR3 is CSAREGQGGPEQYF. In nucleotides, the CDR3 is TGCAGTGCTAGAGAGGGACAGGGGGGGCCCGAGCAGTACTTC.

This clonotype was found many times. The V and J genes are TRBV6-1 and TRBJ2-1, with 10 bases matching TRBD2. V was pared by 6 bases and J by 6 bases, with 5 bases of the junction left unmatched. This CDR3 has 14 residues. Germline CDR1 is MNHNS and CDR2 is SASEGT. CDR3 bases: TGTGCCAGCAGACTAGCGGGACTGCTCAATGAGCAGTTCTTC. Amino acid sequence: CASRLAGLLNEQFF.

This chain links TRBV18 with TRBJ2-7; unclear D gene. Germline lookup yields CDR1 KGHSH and CDR2 LQKENI. This CDR3 comprises 14 residues. The germline V and J ends were trimmed by 1 base and 5 bases, with 12 bases remaining between them. The DNA for the CDR3 is TGTGCCAGCTCACCACTCGGTGACGGGCACGAGCAGTACTTC. It encodes CASSPLGDGHEQYF.

This clonotype was seen only a few times. V is TRBV25-1 and J is TRBJ2-7, with D perhaps matching TRBD2 (5 bases). The CDR3 covers 12 residues. Germline V gene lookup returns CDR1 MGHDK and CDR2 SYGVNS. The V end lost 7 bases, the J end lost 3 bases, and 10 bases lay between the germline ends. Here the CDR3 DNA reads TGTGCCAGCACTGCCGGGGACTACGAGCAGTACTTC. The encoded protein is CASTAGDYEQYF.